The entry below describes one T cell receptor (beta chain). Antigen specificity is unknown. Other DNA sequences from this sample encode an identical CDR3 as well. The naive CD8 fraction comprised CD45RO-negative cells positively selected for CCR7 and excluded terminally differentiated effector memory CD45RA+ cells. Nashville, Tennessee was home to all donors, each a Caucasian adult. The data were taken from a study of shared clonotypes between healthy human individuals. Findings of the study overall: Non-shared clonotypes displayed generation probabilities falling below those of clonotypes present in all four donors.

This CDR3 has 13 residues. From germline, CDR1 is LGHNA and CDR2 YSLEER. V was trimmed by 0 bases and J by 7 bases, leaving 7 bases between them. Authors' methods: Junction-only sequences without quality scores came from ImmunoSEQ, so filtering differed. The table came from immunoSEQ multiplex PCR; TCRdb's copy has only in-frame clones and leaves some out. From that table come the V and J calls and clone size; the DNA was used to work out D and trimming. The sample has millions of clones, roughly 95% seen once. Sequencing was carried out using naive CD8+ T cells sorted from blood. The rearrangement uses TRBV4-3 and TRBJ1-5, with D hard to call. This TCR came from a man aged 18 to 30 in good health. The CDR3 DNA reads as TGCGCCAGCAGCCAAGATTCGGGGCAGCCCCAGCATTTT. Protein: CASSQDSGQPQHF.